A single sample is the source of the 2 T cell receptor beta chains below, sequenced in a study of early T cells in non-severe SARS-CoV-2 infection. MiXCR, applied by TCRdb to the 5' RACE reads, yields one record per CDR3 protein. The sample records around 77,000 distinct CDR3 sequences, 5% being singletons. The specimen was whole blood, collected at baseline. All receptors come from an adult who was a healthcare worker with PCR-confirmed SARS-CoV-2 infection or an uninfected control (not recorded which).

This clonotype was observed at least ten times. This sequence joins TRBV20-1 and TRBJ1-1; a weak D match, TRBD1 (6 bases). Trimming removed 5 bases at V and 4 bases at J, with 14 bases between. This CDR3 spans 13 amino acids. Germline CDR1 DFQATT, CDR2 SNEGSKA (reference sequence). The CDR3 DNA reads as TGCAGTGCTTTAACCCGGGGGCTCACTGAAGCTTTCTTT. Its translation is CSALTRGLTEAFF.

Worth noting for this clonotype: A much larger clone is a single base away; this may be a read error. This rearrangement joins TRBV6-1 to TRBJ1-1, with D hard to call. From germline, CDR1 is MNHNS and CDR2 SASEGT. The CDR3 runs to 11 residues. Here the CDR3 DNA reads TGTACCAGCAGTGATTACGGTGGAGCTTTCTTT. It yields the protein CTSSDYGGAFF.